The clone carrying this T cell receptor beta chain was observed a few times. Its antigen is not known. This record belongs to a study of T cells after yellow fever vaccination. Each CDR3 protein gets one entry after TCRdb re-called the 5' RACE reads with MiXCR. The data hold under 600,000 distinct CDR3 sequences, with just over 20% observed a single time. Whole-study findings and limits: On re-exposure, the response was weaker but peaked faster, at day 5 versus 15.

V was pared by 1 base and J by 3 bases, with 15 bases between. Germline V gene lookup returns CDR1 LGHNA and CDR2 YNFKEQ. The CDR3 runs to 16 residues. This chain uses TRBV4-2 with TRBJ2-5; D perhaps matches TRBD1 (5 bases). The clonotype comes from a man between 18 and 29 years old who received the YFV17D yellow fever vaccine. This specimen was PBMCs, taken about 20 days after the first yellow fever vaccination. The CDR3: CASSQGRGVREETQYF. DNA of the CDR3: TGTGCCAGCAGCCAAGGCCGTGGGGTCAGGGAAGAGACCCAGTACTTC.